This T cell receptor (beta chain) was documented in a study of T cell repertoires in ileal Crohn's disease. The data were produced by immunoSEQ multiplex PCR, yet TCRdb's version contains in-frame clones alone and is incomplete. Of some 12,000 clones in the sample, approximately 80% were seen once. Regarding this clone: The antigen is not known.

Whole-study findings and limits: Mucosal expansions were suggested to be mainly CD8 T cells.

Germline CDR1 MDHEN, CDR2 SYDVKM. Trimming stripped 5 bases from V and 4 bases from J, with 17 bases between. CDR3 length equals 16 residues. Time point indicated: neoterminal ileum biopsy at postoperative endoscopy, about 6 months after surgery. Sequencing input: ileal tissue. The chain joins TRBV28 to TRBJ1-4; D might be TRBD1 (6 bases). The sequence was obtained from an adult with Crohn's disease. In DNA, the CDR3 is TGTGCCAGCAGTAGCGTTGGGGGGGGCTTTAATGAAAAACTGTTTTTT. Protein product: CASSSVGGGFNEKLFF.